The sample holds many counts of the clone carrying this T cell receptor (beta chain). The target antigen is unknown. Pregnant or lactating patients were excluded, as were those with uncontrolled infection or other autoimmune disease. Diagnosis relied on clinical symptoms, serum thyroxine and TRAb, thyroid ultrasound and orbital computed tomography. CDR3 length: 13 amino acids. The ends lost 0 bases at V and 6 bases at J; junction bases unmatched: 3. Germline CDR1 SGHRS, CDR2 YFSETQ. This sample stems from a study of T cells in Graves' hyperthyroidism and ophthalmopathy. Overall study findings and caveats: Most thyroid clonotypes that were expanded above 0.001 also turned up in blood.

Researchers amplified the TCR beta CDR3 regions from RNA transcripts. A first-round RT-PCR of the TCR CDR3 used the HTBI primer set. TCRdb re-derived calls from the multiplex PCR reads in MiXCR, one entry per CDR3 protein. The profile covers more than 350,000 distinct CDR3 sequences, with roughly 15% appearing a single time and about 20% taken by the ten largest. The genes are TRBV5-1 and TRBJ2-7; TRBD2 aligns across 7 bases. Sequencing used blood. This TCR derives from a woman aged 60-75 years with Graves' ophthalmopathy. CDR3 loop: CASSLGTSVEQYF. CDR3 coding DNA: TGCGCCAGCAGCTTGGGGACTAGTGTCGAGCAGTACTTC.